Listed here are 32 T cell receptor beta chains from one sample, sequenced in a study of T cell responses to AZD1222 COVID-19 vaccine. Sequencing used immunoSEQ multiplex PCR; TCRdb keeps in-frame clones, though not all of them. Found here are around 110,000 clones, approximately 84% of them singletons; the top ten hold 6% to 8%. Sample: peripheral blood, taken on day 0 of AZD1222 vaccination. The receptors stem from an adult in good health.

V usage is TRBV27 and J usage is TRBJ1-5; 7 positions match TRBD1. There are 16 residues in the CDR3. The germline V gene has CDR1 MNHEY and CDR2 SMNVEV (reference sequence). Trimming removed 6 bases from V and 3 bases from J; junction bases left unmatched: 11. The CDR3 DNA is TGTGCCAGCAGCCCGACAGGGAGACCCTACAATCAGCCCCAGCATTTT. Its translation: CASSPTGRPYNQPQHF.

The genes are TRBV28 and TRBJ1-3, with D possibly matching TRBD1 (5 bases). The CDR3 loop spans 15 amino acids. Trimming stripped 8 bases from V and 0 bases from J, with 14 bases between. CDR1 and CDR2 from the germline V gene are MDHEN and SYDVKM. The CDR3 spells CASHPGLLSGNTIYF. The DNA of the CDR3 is TGTGCCAGCCACCCGGGACTCCTCTCTGGAAACACCATATATTTT.

CDR3 in amino acids: CASSYSLGAEAFF. CDR3 in DNA: TGTGCCAGCAGTTACTCTTTGGGCGCTGAAGCTTTCTTT. The chain couples TRBV6-5 to TRBJ1-1; D uncertain. V lost 0 bases and J 6 bases, leaving 8 bases between the germline ends. From germline, CDR1 is MNHEY and CDR2 SVGAGI. This CDR3 contains 13 residues.

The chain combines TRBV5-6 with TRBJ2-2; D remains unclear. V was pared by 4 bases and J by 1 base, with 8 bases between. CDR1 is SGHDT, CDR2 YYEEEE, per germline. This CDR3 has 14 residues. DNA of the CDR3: TGTGCCAGCAGCGACCTCGGGAACACCGGGGAGCTGTTTTTT. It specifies CASSDLGNTGELFF.

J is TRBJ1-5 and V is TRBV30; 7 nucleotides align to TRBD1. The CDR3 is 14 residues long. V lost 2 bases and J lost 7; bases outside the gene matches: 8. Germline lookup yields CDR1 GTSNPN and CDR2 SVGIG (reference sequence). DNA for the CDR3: TGTGCCTGGAGTCTGGGGGCAGGGGGACAGCCCCAGCATTTT. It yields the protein CAWSLGAGGQPQHF.

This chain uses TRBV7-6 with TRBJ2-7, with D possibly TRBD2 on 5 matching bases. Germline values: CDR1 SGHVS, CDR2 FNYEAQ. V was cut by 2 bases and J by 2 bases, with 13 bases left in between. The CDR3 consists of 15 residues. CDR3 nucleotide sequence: TGTGCCAGCAGCTTACGGGCAGGACTGACCTACGAGCAGTACTTC. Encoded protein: CASSLRAGLTYEQYF.

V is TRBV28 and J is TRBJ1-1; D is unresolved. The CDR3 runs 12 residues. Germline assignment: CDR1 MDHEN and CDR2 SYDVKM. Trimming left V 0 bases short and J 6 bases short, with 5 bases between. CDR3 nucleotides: TGTGCCAGCAGTTTATGGGAGGCTGAAGCTTTCTTT. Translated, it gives CASSLWEAEAFF.

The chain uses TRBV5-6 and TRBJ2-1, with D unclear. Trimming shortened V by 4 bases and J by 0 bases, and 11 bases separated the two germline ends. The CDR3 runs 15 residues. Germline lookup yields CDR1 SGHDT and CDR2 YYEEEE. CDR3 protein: CASSRTESSYNEQFF. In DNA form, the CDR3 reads TGTGCCAGCAGCCGGACCGAGAGCTCCTACAATGAGCAGTTCTTC.

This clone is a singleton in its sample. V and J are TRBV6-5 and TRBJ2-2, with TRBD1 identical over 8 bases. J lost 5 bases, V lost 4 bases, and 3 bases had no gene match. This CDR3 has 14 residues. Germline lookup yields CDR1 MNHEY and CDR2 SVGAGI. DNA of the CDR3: TGTGCCAGCAGTTTCAGGGGGCTTACCGGGGAGCTGTTTTTT. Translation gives CASSFRGLTGELFF.

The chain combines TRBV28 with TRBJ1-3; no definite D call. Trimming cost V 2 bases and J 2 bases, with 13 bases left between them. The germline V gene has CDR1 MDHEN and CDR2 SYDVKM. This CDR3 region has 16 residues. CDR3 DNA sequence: TGTGCCAGCAGTTTAATTTGGGCAACGACTGGAAACACCATATATTTT. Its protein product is CASSLIWATTGNTIYF.

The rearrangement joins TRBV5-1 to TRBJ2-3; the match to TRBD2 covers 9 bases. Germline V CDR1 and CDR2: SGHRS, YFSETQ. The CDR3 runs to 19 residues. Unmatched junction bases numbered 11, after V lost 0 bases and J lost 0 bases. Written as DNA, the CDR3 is TGCGCCAGCAGCTTGGCCCCGGCTAGCGGGACGCTAAGCACAGATACGCAGTATTTT. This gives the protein CASSLAPASGTLSTDTQYF.

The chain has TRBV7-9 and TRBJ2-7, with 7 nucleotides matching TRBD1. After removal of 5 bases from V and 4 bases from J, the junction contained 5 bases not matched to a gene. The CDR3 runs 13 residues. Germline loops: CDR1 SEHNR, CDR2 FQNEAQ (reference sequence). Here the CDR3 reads CASSTGTAYEQYF. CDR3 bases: TGTGCCAGCAGCACCGGGACAGCATACGAGCAGTACTTC. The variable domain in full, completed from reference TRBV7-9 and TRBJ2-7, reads DTGVSQNPRHKITKRGQNVTFRCDPISEHNRLYWYRQTLGQGPEFLTYFQNEAQLEKSRLLSDRFSAERPKGSFSTLEIQRTEQGDSAMYLCASSTGTAYEQYFGPGTRLTVT.

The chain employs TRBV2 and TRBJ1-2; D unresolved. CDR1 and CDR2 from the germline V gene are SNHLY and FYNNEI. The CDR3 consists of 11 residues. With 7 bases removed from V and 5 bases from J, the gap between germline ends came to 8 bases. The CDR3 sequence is CASTQAYGYTF. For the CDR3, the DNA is TGTGCCAGCACCCAGGCATATGGCTACACCTTC.

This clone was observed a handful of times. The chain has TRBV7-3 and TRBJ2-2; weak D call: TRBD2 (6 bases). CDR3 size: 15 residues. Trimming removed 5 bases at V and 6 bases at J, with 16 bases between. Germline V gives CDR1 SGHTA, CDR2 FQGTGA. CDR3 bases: TGTGCCAGCAGCCCGGGACTCCTAAAGTCCGGGGAGCTGTTTTTT. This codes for CASSPGLLKSGELFF.

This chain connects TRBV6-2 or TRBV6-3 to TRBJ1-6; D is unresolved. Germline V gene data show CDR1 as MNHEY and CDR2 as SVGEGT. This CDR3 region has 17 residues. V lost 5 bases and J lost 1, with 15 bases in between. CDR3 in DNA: TGTGCCAGCAGTCCGTTCGGGCGGGGTTCCTATAATTCACCCCTCCACTTT. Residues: CASSPFGRGSYNSPLHF.

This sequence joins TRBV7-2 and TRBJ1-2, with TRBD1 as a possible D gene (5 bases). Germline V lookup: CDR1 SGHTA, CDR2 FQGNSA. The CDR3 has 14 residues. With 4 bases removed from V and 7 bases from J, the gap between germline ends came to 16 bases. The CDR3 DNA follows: TGTGCCAGCAGCTCCAGACAGAGGGATGGTGGCTACACCTTC. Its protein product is CASSSRQRDGGYTF. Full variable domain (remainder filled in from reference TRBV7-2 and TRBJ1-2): GAGVSQSPSNKVTEKGKDVELRCDPISGHTALYWYRQSLGQGLEFLIYFQGNSAPDKSGLPSDRFSAERTGGSVSTLTIQRTQQEDSAVYLCASSSRQRDGGYTFGSGTRLTVV.

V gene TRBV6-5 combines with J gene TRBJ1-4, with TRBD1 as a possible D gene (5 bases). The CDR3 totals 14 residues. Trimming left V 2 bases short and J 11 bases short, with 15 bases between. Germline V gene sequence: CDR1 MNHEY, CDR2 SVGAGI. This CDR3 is CASSYEQGRGKLFF. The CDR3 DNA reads TGTGCCAGCAGTTACGAGCAGGGAAGGGGCAAACTGTTTTTT.

The CDR3 reads CASSVGEREGTEAFF. The CDR3 DNA is TGTGCCAGCAGCGTAGGGGAGAGGGAAGGCACTGAAGCTTTCTTT. The chain has TRBV9 and TRBJ1-1; D not resolved. The V gene's germline CDR1 is SGDLS and CDR2 YYNGEE. The length of the CDR3 is 15 residues. The V end lost 0 bases, the J end lost 4 bases, and 13 bases lay between the germline ends.

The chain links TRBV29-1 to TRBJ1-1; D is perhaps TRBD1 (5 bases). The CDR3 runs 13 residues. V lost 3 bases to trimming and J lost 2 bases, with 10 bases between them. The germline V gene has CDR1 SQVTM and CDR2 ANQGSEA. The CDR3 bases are TGCAGCGTTGAGGGAGACAGCAACACTGAAGCTTTCTTT. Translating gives CSVEGDSNTEAFF.

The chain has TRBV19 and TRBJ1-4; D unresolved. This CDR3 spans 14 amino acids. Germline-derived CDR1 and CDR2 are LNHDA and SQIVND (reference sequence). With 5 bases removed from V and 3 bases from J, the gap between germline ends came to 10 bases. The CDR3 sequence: CASSLQASNEKLFF. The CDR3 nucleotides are TGTGCCAGTAGTTTGCAGGCATCTAATGAAAAACTGTTTTTT.

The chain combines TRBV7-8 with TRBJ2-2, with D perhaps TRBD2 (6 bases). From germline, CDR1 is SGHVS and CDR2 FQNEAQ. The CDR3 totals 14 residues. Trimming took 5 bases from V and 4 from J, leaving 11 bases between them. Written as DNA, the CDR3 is TGTGCCAGCAGCCGGGACTTTTCCACCGGGGAGCTGTTTTTT. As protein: CASSRDFSTGELFF. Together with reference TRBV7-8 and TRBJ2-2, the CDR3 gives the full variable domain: GAGVSQSPRYKVAKRGQDVALRCDPISGHVSLFWYQQALGQGPEFLTYFQNEAQLDKSGLPSDRFFAERPEGSVSTLKIQRTQQEDSAVYLCASSRDFSTGELFFGEGSRLTVL.

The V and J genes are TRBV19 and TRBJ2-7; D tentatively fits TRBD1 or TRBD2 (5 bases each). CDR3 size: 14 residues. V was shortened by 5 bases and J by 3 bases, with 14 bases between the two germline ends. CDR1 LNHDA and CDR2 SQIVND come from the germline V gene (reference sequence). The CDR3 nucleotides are TGTGCCAGTAGTTCGGCAGGGACGGACTACGAGCAGTACTTC. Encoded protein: CASSSAGTDYEQYF.

CDR3 in DNA: TGCGCCAGCAGCTTGGGGGACAGGGGGTTGAACACTGAAGCTTTCTTT. Translated: CASSLGDRGLNTEAFF. The V and J genes are TRBV5-1 and TRBJ1-1, with 11 bases lining up with TRBD1. Germline V gene lookup returns CDR1 SGHRS and CDR2 YFSETQ. J gave up 0 bases and V 0 bases, and 1 base lay outside the gene matches. This CDR3 comprises 16 residues. Variable domain in full (rest from reference TRBV5-1 and TRBJ1-1): KAGVTQTPRYLIKTRGQQVTLSCSPISGHRSVSWYQQTPGQGLQFLFEYFSETQRNKGNFPGRFSGRQFSNSRSEMNVSTLELGDSALYLCASSLGDRGLNTEAFFGQGTRLTVV.

The CDR3 DNA is TGTGCCAGCAGACAGTACAGCTCAACTAATGAAAAACTGTTTTTT. This translates into CASRQYSSTNEKLFF. The rearrangement uses TRBV6-5 and TRBJ1-4; D unresolved. V lost 6 bases and J 0 bases, leaving 11 bases between the germline ends. This CDR3 has 15 amino acids. From germline, CDR1 is MNHEY and CDR2 SVGAGI.

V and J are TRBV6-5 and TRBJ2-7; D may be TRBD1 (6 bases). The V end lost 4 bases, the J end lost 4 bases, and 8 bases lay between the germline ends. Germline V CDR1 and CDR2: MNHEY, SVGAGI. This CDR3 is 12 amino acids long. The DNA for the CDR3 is TGTGCCAGCAGTTTTACAGGGTACGAGCAGTACTTC. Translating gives CASSFTGYEQYF.

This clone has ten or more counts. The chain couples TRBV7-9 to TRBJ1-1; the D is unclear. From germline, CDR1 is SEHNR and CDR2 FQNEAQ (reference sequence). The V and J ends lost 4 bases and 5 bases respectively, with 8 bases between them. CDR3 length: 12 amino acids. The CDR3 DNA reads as TGTGCCAGCAGCTCACCGGGGACTGAAGCTTTCTTT. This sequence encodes CASSSPGTEAFF.

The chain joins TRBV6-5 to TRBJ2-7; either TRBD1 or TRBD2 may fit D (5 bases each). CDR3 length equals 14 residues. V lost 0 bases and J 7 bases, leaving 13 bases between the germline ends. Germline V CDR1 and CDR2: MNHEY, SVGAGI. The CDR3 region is CASSYSFRGDEQYF. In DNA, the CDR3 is TGTGCCAGCAGTTACTCCTTCCGAGGGGATGAGCAGTACTTC.

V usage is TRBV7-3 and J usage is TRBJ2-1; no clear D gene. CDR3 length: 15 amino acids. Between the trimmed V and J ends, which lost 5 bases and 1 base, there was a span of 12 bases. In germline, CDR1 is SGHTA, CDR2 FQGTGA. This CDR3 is CASSPARVSYNEQFF. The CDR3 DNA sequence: TGTGCCAGCAGCCCGGCCCGGGTATCCTACAATGAGCAGTTCTTC.

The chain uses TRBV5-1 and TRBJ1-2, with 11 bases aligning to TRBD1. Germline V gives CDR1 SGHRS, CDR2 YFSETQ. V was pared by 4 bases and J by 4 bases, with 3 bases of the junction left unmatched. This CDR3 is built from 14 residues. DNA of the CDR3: TGCGCCAGCAGCCCCGGACAGGGGGCCTATGGCTACACCTTC. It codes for CASSPGQGAYGYTF.

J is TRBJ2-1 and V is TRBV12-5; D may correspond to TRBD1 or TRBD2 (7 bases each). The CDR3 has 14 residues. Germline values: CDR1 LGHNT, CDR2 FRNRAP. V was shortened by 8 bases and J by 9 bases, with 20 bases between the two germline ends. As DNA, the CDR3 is TGTGCTAGTTCAGTCGGGCAGGGGGGGAGTGAGCAGTTCTTC. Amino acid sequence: CASSVGQGGSEQFF.

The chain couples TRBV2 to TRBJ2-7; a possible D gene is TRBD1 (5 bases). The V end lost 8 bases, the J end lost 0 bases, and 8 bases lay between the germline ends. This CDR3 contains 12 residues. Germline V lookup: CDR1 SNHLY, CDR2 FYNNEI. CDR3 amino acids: CASRTSSYEQYF. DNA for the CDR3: TGTGCCAGCCGGACATCCTCCTACGAGCAGTACTTC.

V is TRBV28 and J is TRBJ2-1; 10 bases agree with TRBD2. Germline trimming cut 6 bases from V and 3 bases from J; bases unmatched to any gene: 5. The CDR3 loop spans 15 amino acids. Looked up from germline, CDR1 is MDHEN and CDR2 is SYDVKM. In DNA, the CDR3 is TGTGCCAGCAGACACATAGCGGGAGGCTACAATGAGCAGTTCTTC. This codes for CASRHIAGGYNEQFF. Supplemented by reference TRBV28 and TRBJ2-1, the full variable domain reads DVKVTQSSRYLVKRTGEKVFLECVQDMDHENMFWYRQDPGLGLRLIYFSYDVKMKEKGDIPEGYSVSREKKERFSLILESASTNQTSMYLCASRHIAGGYNEQFFGPGTRLTVL.